The clone carrying this T cell receptor (beta chain) was seen a few times. The antigen is unknown. These data originate in a study of beta chain features in type 1 diabetes. Notes on the study in general: The study found that naive, central memory and Treg TCRB repertoires appeared more similar in patients than in healthy donors.

As every portion of the isolated RNA was reverse transcribed, the sequencing read expressed TCRB transcripts. The method was immunoSEQ multiplex PCR; TCRdb's version includes in-frame clones alone and lacks a portion of them. Of roughly 170,000 clones listed, around 13% are singletons. Specimen: central memory CD4+ T cells from blood. This receptor was taken from a woman between 18 and 29 years old in good health.

The CDR3 DNA is TGTGCCAGCAGCGAAACGGACAGCCTTAACTATGGCTACACCTTC. Its protein is CASSETDSLNYGYTF. The V and J genes are TRBV5-8 and TRBJ1-2; maybe TRBD1 (6 bases). The CDR3 length is 15 residues. The germline V gene encodes CDR1 SGHTS and CDR2 YDEGEE. The V gene lost 4 bases and the J gene lost 1 base, with 14 bases spanning the gap. The full variable domain, completed using reference TRBV5-8 and TRBJ1-2, is EAGVTQSPTHLIKTRGQQATLRCSPISGHTSVYWYQQALGLGLQFLLWYDEGEERNRGNFPPRFSGRQFPNYSSELNVNALELEDSALYLCASSETDSLNYGYTFGSGTRLTVV.